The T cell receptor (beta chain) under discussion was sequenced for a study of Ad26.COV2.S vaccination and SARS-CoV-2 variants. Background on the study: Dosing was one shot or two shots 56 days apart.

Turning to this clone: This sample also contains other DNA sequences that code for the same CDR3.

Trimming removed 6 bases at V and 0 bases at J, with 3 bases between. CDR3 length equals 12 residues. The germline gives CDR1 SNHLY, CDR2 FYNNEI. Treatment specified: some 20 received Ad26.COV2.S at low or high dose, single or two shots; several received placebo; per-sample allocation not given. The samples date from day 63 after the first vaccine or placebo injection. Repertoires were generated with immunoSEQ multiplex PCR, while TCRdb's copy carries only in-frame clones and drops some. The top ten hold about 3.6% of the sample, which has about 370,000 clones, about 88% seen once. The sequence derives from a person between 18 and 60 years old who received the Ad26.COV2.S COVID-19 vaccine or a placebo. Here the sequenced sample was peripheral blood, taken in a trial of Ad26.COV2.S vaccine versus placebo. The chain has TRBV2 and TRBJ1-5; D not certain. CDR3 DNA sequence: TGTGCCAGCAGGAATAGCAATCAGCCCCAGCATTTT. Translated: CASRNSNQPQHF.